Sequencing of this T cell receptor beta chain was carried out in a study of blood T cell repertoires in COVID-19. The sample holds a few counts of this clone. Cohort assignment relied on participant-reported clinical history. Clones were read by immunoSEQ multiplex PCR, and TCRdb kept only the in-frame ones, dropping some. Here the sample spans about 180,000 clones, 86% being singletons. The CDR3 has 15 residues. Germline assignment: CDR1 PRHDT and CDR2 FYEKMQ (reference sequence). V lost 5 bases to trimming and J lost 2 bases; unmatched junction nucleotides: 7. The sequence came from a woman aged 30 to 39 who had recovered from COVID-19. The sample consisted of PBMCs or T cells enriched from blood (not recorded which). This rearrangement joins TRBV13 to TRBJ2-7, with 9 bases that match TRBD2. The CDR3 DNA is TGTGCCAGCAGCACCTTGACTAGCGGTGCCTACGAGCAGTACTTC. Protein sequence: CASSTLTSGAYEQYF.